Listed here are 4 T cell receptor beta chains from one sample, sequenced in a study of CD8+ T cells in alopecia areata. The treatment was: oral pan-JAK inhibitor, 5-10 mg twice daily. Reverse transcribed after extraction, RNA yielded cDNA as the sequencing template. Libraries were prepared by immunoSEQ multiplex PCR; TCRdb keeps only in-frame clonotypes and omits some of them. Of over 120,000 clones detected, 45% to 60% appear once; the ten largest clones hold 15%. Sequencing was performed on CD8+ T cells sorted from blood, taken at week 4, from a patient treated with tofacitinib. These receptors all come from a human donor with alopecia areata.

V gene TRBV2 combines with J gene TRBJ2-1; TRBD2 might be the D (6 bases). The CDR3 has 15 amino acids. V lost 4 bases, J lost 6 bases, and 16 bases lay in between. CDR1 and CDR2 from the germline V gene are SNHLY and FYNNEI. Written as DNA, the CDR3 is TGTGCCAGCAGTGGTCCGGCGGGGATTCCCAATGAGCAGTTCTTC. Its protein product is CASSGPAGIPNEQFF.

V is TRBV7-9 and J is TRBJ2-1, with unresolved D. CDR3 length equals 14 residues. Germline V gene data show CDR1 as SEHNR and CDR2 as FQNEAQ (reference sequence). Deletions cut 8 bases from V and 0 bases from J, with 11 bases between. Here the CDR3 DNA reads TGTGCCAGCGAAAGACTGACCTCCTACAATGAGCAGTTCTTC. Amino acid sequence: CASERLTSYNEQFF.

This clone came up once. The chain combines TRBV4-1 with TRBJ1-6; D uncertain. This CDR3 comprises 14 residues. Germline V gene sequence: CDR1 MGHRA, CDR2 YSYEKL. V was shortened by 4 bases and J by 5 bases, with 9 bases between the two germline ends. CDR3 protein: CASSPRKDNSPLHF. The CDR3 DNA is TGCGCCAGCAGCCCACGGAAGGATAATTCACCCCTCCACTTT.

The genes are TRBV27 and TRBJ2-1; D is uncertain. Germline V gene lookup returns CDR1 MNHEY and CDR2 SMNVEV (reference sequence). This CDR3 is built from 14 residues. V was cut by 7 bases and J by 4 bases, with 14 bases left in between. The CDR3 reads CASTLRGGYNEQFF. CDR3 sequence (DNA): TGTGCCAGCACCCTTCGAGGCGGATACAATGAGCAGTTCTTC.